This T cell receptor beta chain stems from a study of blood T cell repertoires in COVID-19. Trimming took 9 bases from V and 5 from J, leaving 16 bases between them. The CDR3 contains 14 residues. Germline V gives CDR1 LNHDA, CDR2 SQIVND (reference sequence). How the authors handled the data: Amplifying reference gene primers gave estimates of nucleated cell counts. Assay used: immunoSEQ multiplex PCR; TCRdb lists only in-frame clones, some missing. That table supplies the V and J calls and clone size; D and trimming were determined from the DNA. The table shows tens of thousands of clones, with approximately 83% occurring only once.

The receptor's source is a woman of 80 years or more with acute or convalescent COVID-19. Sequencing used peripheral blood. The chain combines TRBV19 with TRBJ2-2; TRBD1 is a possible D gene (6 bases). The CDR3 loop reads CASNPGQGTGELFF. CDR3 nucleotides: TGTGCCAGCAACCCGGGGCAGGGGACCGGGGAGCTGTTTTTT.